These T cell receptor beta chains were read from a single sample in a study of a mutant IDH1 vaccine in newly diagnosed glioma. The method was immunoSEQ multiplex PCR; TCRdb's version includes in-frame clones alone and lacks a portion of them. Of over 80,000 clones listed, 70% to 90% are singletons. The source was PBMCs, collected from a glioma patient treated with radiotherapy, temozolomide or both. These receptors originate from a woman aged 45-60 years with glioma. The CDR3 runs from the conserved cysteine through the conserved F or W. D genes are given only for firm matches. Some rows mark clone size as missing; the rest say once, few, many or name a class of expanded clone.

TRBJ1-1,TRBV6-5,NA,NA,TGTGCCAGCAGTTACCGGACTGGGGGACAAGCTTTCTTT,CASSYRTGGQAFF
TRBJ2-7,TRBV28,NA,NA,TGTGCCAGCAGTAGGGGTTACGAGCAGTACTTC,CASSRGYEQYF
TRBJ1-5,TRBV19,once,NA,TGTGCCAGTAGTTACTCAGAGGACAATCAGCCCCAGCATTTT,CASSYSEDNQPQHF
TRBJ2-5,TRBV5-5,once,TRBD1,TGTGCCAGCAGCTCCTCGGACAGGGTGGAGACCCAGTACTTC,CASSSSDRVETQYF
TRBJ2-5,TRBV2,NA,NA,TGTGCCACCAGGGGGGGGAATCATCAAGAGACCCAGTACTTC,CATRGGNHQETQYF
TRBJ2-1,TRBV6-5,NA,NA,TGTGCCAGCAGTTATGATGTGCTAGCGAGGAATGAGCAGTTCTTC,CASSYDVLARNEQFF
TRBJ2-1,TRBV11-3,NA,NA,TGTGCCAGCAGCTTAGGACAGGGAGGGCACAATGAGCAGTTCTTC,CASSLGQGGHNEQFF
TRBJ2-1,TRBV1,NA,NA,TGCACCAGCAGCCCTCTCGAGGCCTTCTCCTACAATGAGCAGTTCTTC,CTSSPLEAFSYNEQFF
TRBJ1-5,TRBV7-2,NA,NA,TGTGCCAGCAGCTTTGGGGATCAGCCCCAGCATTTT,CASSFGDQPQHF
TRBJ2-7,TRBV9,NA,TRBD2,TGTGCCAGCAGCGTAGAAGCGGGAGGGCCTTACGAGCAGTACTTC,CASSVEAGGPYEQYF
TRBJ1-5,TRBV6-6,NA,NA,TGTGCCAGCAGTTACGAGGGGGGGTTGGGACAGCCCCAGCATTTT,CASSYEGGLGQPQHF